Listed here are 25 T cell receptor beta chains from one sample, sequenced in a study of blood T cell repertoires in COVID-19. Clones were read by immunoSEQ multiplex PCR, and TCRdb kept only the in-frame ones, dropping some. The sample shows tens of thousands of clones, just under 85% of them seen only once. The sample consisted of peripheral blood. The receptors shown here come from a man between 65 and 85 years old with acute or convalescent COVID-19.

The chain carries TRBV7-9 and TRBJ1-5; D not certain. The CDR3 totals 13 residues. Germline CDR1 and CDR2: SEHNR and FQNEAQ (reference sequence). The V end was cut by 5 bases, the J end by 2 bases, with 7 bases between. CDR3 bases: TGTGCCAGCAGCCCTGGAGGCAATCAGCCCCAGCATTTT. Residues: CASSPGGNQPQHF.

This clone appeared a single time. The chain combines TRBV5-6 with TRBJ2-1, with D possibly being TRBD2 (5 bases). The CDR3 contains 14 residues. The germline CDR1 and CDR2 sequences are SGHDT and YYEEEE. V was pared by 0 bases and J by 9 bases, with 13 bases between. DNA of the CDR3: TGTGCCAGCAGCTTGGCGCCTATAGGGAGTGAGCAGTTCTTC. Encoded protein: CASSLAPIGSEQFF.

The chain joins TRBV24-1 to TRBJ2-3; 7 bases agree with TRBD1. From germline, CDR1 is KGHDR and CDR2 SFDVKD. J gave up 4 bases and V 4 bases, and 7 bases lay outside the gene matches. The CDR3 loop spans 15 amino acids. This CDR3 reads CATSDPDRAADTQYF. CDR3 nucleotides: TGTGCCACCAGTGACCCAGACAGGGCAGCAGATACGCAGTATTTT.

The CDR3 sequence: CATSDPRPGSNTGELFF. CDR3 in DNA: TGTGCCACCAGTGATCCCCGGCCGGGGTCTAACACCGGGGAGCTGTTTTTT. The V gene is TRBV24-1, the J gene TRBJ2-2; D perhaps matches TRBD2 (5 bases). V was cut by 3 bases and J by 2 bases, with 15 bases left in between. This CDR3 region has 17 residues. In germline, CDR1 is KGHDR, CDR2 SFDVKD.

V and J are TRBV28 and TRBJ2-5, with D possibly being TRBD2 (6 bases). From germline, CDR1 is MDHEN and CDR2 SYDVKM. Trimming stripped 1 base from V and 1 base from J, with 16 bases between. There are 17 residues in the CDR3. CDR3 region: CASSLSGSAGPQETQYF. In DNA, the CDR3 is TGTGCCAGCAGTTTATCCGGGTCGGCGGGGCCCCAAGAGACCCAGTACTTC.

This clone was counted a few times. This chain links TRBV10-3 with TRBJ2-7, with 10 bases aligning to TRBD1. V gave up 0 bases and J gave up 6 bases; unmatched junction bases: 8. Germline-derived CDR1 and CDR2 are ENHRY and SYGVKD. The CDR3 sequence is 16 residues long. The CDR3 region is CAISESRTGGTLEQYF. CDR3 DNA: TGTGCCATCAGTGAGTCGAGGACAGGGGGAACTCTCGAGCAGTACTTC.

V and J are TRBV5-1 and TRBJ1-3, with a tentative D call TRBD1 (6 bases). CDR1 and CDR2 from the germline V gene are SGHRS and YFSETQ. The CDR3 consists of 15 residues. Trimming stripped 4 bases from V and 4 bases from J, with 15 bases between. CDR3 in amino acids: CASSETGLRGNTIYF. The CDR3 nucleotides are TGCGCCAGCAGCGAAACAGGGCTGCGGGGAAACACCATATATTTT.

The chain is built from TRBV27 and TRBJ1-4; 8 positions agree with TRBD1. Germline CDR1 is MNHEY and CDR2 is SMNVEV (reference sequence). J gave up 8 bases and V 5 bases, and 7 bases lay outside the gene matches. CDR3 length: 14 amino acids. This CDR3 is CASSRQGWEEKLFF. DNA for the CDR3: TGTGCCAGCAGTCGACAGGGGTGGGAAGAAAAACTGTTTTTT.

V and J are TRBV9 and TRBJ2-5; 8 bases agree with TRBD1. The germline CDR1 and CDR2 sequences are SGDLS and YYNGEE. V lost 4 bases and J lost 5; bases outside the gene matches: 4. The CDR3 totals 13 residues. CDR3 coding DNA: TGTGCCAGCAGCCCGACAGGGGACGAGACCCAGTACTTC. This codes for CASSPTGDETQYF.

J is TRBJ2-7 and V is TRBV14; D perhaps matches TRBD2 (6 bases). V was clipped by 0 bases and J by 2 bases, with 14 bases between them. This CDR3 is built from 16 residues. Germline values: CDR1 SGHDN, CDR2 FVKESK. The CDR3 sequence is CASSQDKDYPPYEQYF. The CDR3 DNA reads TGTGCCAGCAGCCAAGATAAGGACTACCCCCCCTACGAGCAGTACTTC.

The chain carries TRBV18 and TRBJ2-3, with TRBD2 matching over 10 bases. V gave up 1 base and J gave up 0 bases; unmatched junction bases: 1. CDR1 is KGHSH and CDR2 is LQKENI in the germline V gene. CDR3 length: 16 amino acids. Here the CDR3 DNA reads TGTGCCAGCTCACCACAACTAGCGGGAAGCACAGATACGCAGTATTTT. Translating it yields CASSPQLAGSTDTQYF.

V is TRBV7-2 and J is TRBJ2-5; no firm D call. V was trimmed by 1 base and J by 7 bases, leaving 10 bases between them. CDR1 and CDR2 (germline): SGHTA, FQGNSA. The CDR3 has 13 amino acids. CDR3 loop: CASSLVNSGTQYF. CDR3 sequence (DNA): TGTGCCAGCAGCTTAGTAAACTCGGGGACCCAGTACTTC. Variable domain in full (rest from reference TRBV7-2 and TRBJ2-5): GAGVSQSPSNKVTEKGKDVELRCDPISGHTALYWYRQSLGQGLEFLIYFQGNSAPDKSGLPSDRFSAERTGGSVSTLTIQRTQQEDSAVYLCASSLVNSGTQYFGPGTRLLVL.

The chain joins TRBV5-1 to TRBJ2-7; TRBD2 aligns across 14 bases. J lost 0 bases, V lost 4 bases, and 9 bases had no gene match. From germline, CDR1 is SGHRS and CDR2 YFSETQ. The CDR3 totals 18 residues. CDR3 DNA sequence: TGCGCCAGCAGCAGGGGGACTAGCGGGGGCCTGGACTCCTACGAGCAGTACTTC. Its protein product is CASSRGTSGGLDSYEQYF.

V usage is TRBV6-5 and J usage is TRBJ2-7, with D perhaps TRBD2 (6 bases). Deletions cut 2 bases from V and 1 base from J, with 9 bases between. Per the germline V gene, CDR1 is MNHEY and CDR2 is SVGAGI. The CDR3 consists of 14 residues. The chain's CDR3 is CASSYVGGSYEQYF. Written as DNA, the CDR3 is TGTGCCAGCAGTTACGTCGGGGGATCCTACGAGCAGTACTTC.

The V call is TRBV10-3, the J call TRBJ2-2; 10 bases align to TRBD2. The V gene end was trimmed by 5 bases and the J gene end by 6 bases; junction bases not matched to a gene: 6. This CDR3 is built from 15 residues. CDR1 is ENHRY and CDR2 is SYGVKD in the germline V gene. For the CDR3, the DNA is TGTGCCATCAGTAGTAGCGGGAGGCAGTCCGGGGAGCTGTTTTTT. This encodes CAISSSGRQSGELFF.

The rearrangement links TRBV2 to TRBJ2-5; D is possibly TRBD1 (5 bases). The V gene's germline CDR1 is SNHLY and CDR2 FYNNEI. The CDR3 is made up of 13 amino acids. The V gene lost 6 bases and the J gene lost 9 bases, with 17 bases spanning the gap. In DNA form, the CDR3 reads TGTGCCAGCAGCGACTTGTGGGGCGCGGCCCAGTACTTC. It yields the protein CASSDLWGAAQYF.

The chain couples TRBV28 to TRBJ2-3, with TRBD1 matching over 9 bases. The germline CDR1 and CDR2 sequences are MDHEN and SYDVKM. With 8 bases clipped from V and 3 bases from J, the junction kept 9 bases outside the gene matches. This CDR3 spans 15 amino acids. CDR3 nucleotides: TGTGCCAGCGGGACGGTCGGACAGGGGACAGATACGCAGTATTTT. This translates into CASGTVGQGTDTQYF.

This clone has only a few counts. The chain uses TRBV29-1 and TRBJ2-7, with TRBD1 identical over 7 bases. This CDR3 has 14 amino acids. The trim removed 1 base at V and 3 bases at J, leaving 6 bases unmatched. CDR1 SQVTM and CDR2 ANQGSEA come from the germline V gene. CDR3 region: CSVEVSPGGYEQYF. In nucleotides, the CDR3 is TGCAGCGTTGAAGTGTCCCCAGGGGGCTACGAGCAGTACTTC.

The chain couples TRBV4-3 to TRBJ1-1, with 7 positions matching TRBD1. Germline V lookup: CDR1 LGHNA, CDR2 YSLEER. V trimming: 4 bases; J trimming: 5 bases; junction bases outside the gene matches: 7. The CDR3 totals 14 residues. The CDR3 DNA sequence: TGCGCCAGCAGCCGCGCGACAGGGCCAACTGAAGCTTTCTTT. It codes for CASSRATGPTEAFF.

This CDR3 is CASSNPQGARGELFF. CDR3 coding DNA: TGTGCCAGCAGCAATCCTCAGGGGGCGCGTGGGGAGCTGTTTTTT. The chain is built from TRBV5-4 and TRBJ2-2; TRBD1 matches at 8 bases. This CDR3 spans 15 amino acids. Losses at the gene ends were 4 bases for V and 8 bases for J; bases not matched to a gene: 10. Germline CDR1 and CDR2: SGHNT and YYREEE (reference sequence).

The J gene is TRBJ2-7, the V gene TRBV29-1; 7 bases align to TRBD1. Trimming cost V 7 bases and J 2 bases; bases outside gene matches: 8. CDR3 length equals 13 residues. Germline V gives CDR1 SQVTM, CDR2 ANQGSEA. The CDR3 reads CSAEGDRAYEQYF. For the CDR3, the DNA is TGCAGCGCCGAGGGGGACAGAGCCTACGAGCAGTACTTC.

This clone came up once. The chain couples TRBV11-2 to TRBJ2-3; TRBD1 matches at 8 bases. This CDR3 contains 15 residues. Germline CDR1 reads SGHAT; CDR2 reads FQNNGV. V lost 5 bases, J lost 3 bases, and 7 bases stayed unmatched. CDR3 bases: TGTGCCAGCAGCCGGACAGGGTCCGGGACAGATACGCAGTATTTT. Translation: CASSRTGSGTDTQYF. Drawing the rest from reference TRBV11-2 and TRBJ2-3, the complete variable domain is EAGVAQSPRYKIIEKRQSVAFWCNPISGHATLYWYQQILGQGPKLLIQFQNNGVVDDSQLPKDRFSAERLKGVDSTLKIQPAKLEDSAVYLCASSRTGSGTDTQYFGPGTRLTVL.

This chain connects TRBV7-9 to TRBJ1-4; D is unresolved. Germline loops: CDR1 SEHNR, CDR2 FQNEAQ (reference sequence). The CDR3 is made up of 17 amino acids. V was clipped by 5 bases and J by 0 bases, with 16 bases between them. CDR3 protein: CASSPARGSATNEKLFF. CDR3 DNA sequence: TGTGCCAGCAGCCCGGCAAGAGGATCTGCAACTAATGAAAAACTGTTTTTT.

The chain carries TRBV5-1 and TRBJ2-2; TRBD2 is a possible D gene (5 bases). V shed 0 bases and J shed 6 bases, with 9 bases lying between them. The V gene's germline CDR1 is SGHRS and CDR2 YFSETQ. The CDR3 has 14 amino acids. The CDR3 nucleotides read TGCGCCAGCAGCTTGGAGGCTAGCTCCGGGGAGCTGTTTTTT. It is translated as CASSLEASSGELFF.

The rearrangement links TRBV7-3 to TRBJ2-2; D uncertain. The V and J ends lost 5 bases and 6 bases respectively, with 19 bases between them. The CDR3 consists of 16 residues. Germline CDR1 SGHTA, CDR2 FQGTGA. CDR3 amino acids: CASSPRPVDIAGELFF. The CDR3 DNA is TGTGCCAGCAGCCCCCGACCGGTCGACATAGCCGGGGAGCTGTTTTTT.